What follows are 28 T cell receptor beta chains derived from one specimen sequenced in a study of cytomegalovirus exposure and HLA in healthy donors. The PCR contained 60 Vbeta and 13 Jbeta primers. Assay used: immunoSEQ multiplex PCR; TCRdb lists only in-frame clones, some missing. The repertoire holds about 170,000 clones, about 75% seen once, with over 0.95% in the top ten. The sample comprised PBMCs. The receptors originated from a woman aged 45-65 years in good health and CMV-seropositive.

Here the CDR3 reads CASRAVQGGNQPQHF. The CDR3 region has the DNA TGTGCCAGTCGAGCCGTCCAGGGGGGCAATCAGCCCCAGCATTTT. This chain links TRBV19 with TRBJ1-5; 7 positions match TRBD1. Per the germline V gene, CDR1 is LNHDA and CDR2 is SQIVND (reference sequence). The CDR3 sequence is 15 residues long. V dropped 8 bases and J dropped 2; count of bases not matched to a gene: 9. Full variable domain (missing parts from reference TRBV19 and TRBJ1-5): DGGITQSPKYLFRKEGQNVTLSCEQNLNHDAMYWYRQDPGQGLRLIYYSQIVNDFQKGDIAEGYSVSREKKESFPLTVTSAQKNPTAFYLCASRAVQGGNQPQHFGDGTRLSIL.

The chain carries TRBV12-5 and TRBJ2-1, with 7 positions matching TRBD2. The ends lost 5 bases at V and 4 bases at J; junction bases unmatched: 5. This CDR3 spans 14 amino acids. In germline, CDR1 is LGHNT, CDR2 FRNRAP. The chain's CDR3 is CASGLGGGYNEQFF. CDR3 DNA: TGTGCTAGTGGTCTTGGGGGAGGGTACAATGAGCAGTTCTTC.

The chain employs TRBV23-1 and TRBJ2-7; D perhaps matches TRBD2 (5 bases). TRBV23-1 is given ORF status, its function remaining uncertain. Trimming removed 4 bases from V and 9 bases from J, with 25 bases in between. The CDR3 loop spans 16 amino acids. The CDR3 DNA is TGCGCCAGCAGTCCGCGGCGGGTAGCCGGAGATATAGTGCAGTACTTC. This encodes CASSPRRVAGDIVQYF.

The chain carries TRBV28 and TRBJ2-7; 8 nucleotides align to TRBD1. The germline V gene encodes CDR1 MDHEN and CDR2 SYDVKM. The trim removed 7 bases at V and 3 bases at J, leaving 11 bases unmatched. CDR3 size: 15 residues. The CDR3 loop reads CASIPEGTGDYEQYF. CDR3 DNA sequence: TGTGCCAGCATCCCAGAGGGGACAGGTGACTACGAGCAGTACTTC.

This clone was detected only a few times. The V gene is TRBV4-1, the J gene TRBJ2-7; TRBD2 aligns across 7 bases. Germline CDR1 MGHRA, CDR2 YSYEKL. The CDR3 runs 15 residues. With 0 bases clipped from V and 6 bases from J, the junction kept 8 bases outside the gene matches. This CDR3 is CASSQDWAGVGEQYF. In DNA, the CDR3 is TGCGCCAGCAGCCAAGATTGGGCGGGAGTGGGCGAGCAGTACTTC.

This CDR3 is CASSGKSRGEQYF. The CDR3 region has the DNA TGTGCCAGCAGCGGGAAGTCCCGCGGGGAGCAGTACTTC. This chain connects TRBV5-6 to TRBJ2-7; D is possibly TRBD2 (5 bases). This CDR3 has 13 residues. V lost 4 bases, J lost 7 bases, and 15 bases lay in between. From germline, CDR1 is SGHDT and CDR2 YYEEEE.

The chain joins TRBV5-1 to TRBJ1-1, with D maybe TRBD1 (5 bases). From germline, CDR1 is SGHRS and CDR2 YFSETQ. V dropped 4 bases and J dropped 8 bases, with 15 bases sitting between them. The CDR3 is made up of 13 amino acids. The CDR3 reads CASSKDNLLEAFF. In DNA form, the CDR3 reads TGCGCCAGCAGCAAGGACAATCTTTTAGAAGCTTTCTTT. Combining the CDR3 with reference TRBV5-1 and TRBJ1-1 gives the whole variable domain KAGVTQTPRYLIKTRGQQVTLSCSPISGHRSVSWYQQTPGQGLQFLFEYFSETQRNKGNFPGRFSGRQFSNSRSEMNVSTLELGDSALYLCASSKDNLLEAFFGQGTRLTVV.

The V and J genes are TRBV4-1 and TRBJ2-1, with TRBD2 matching over 11 bases. The germline gives CDR1 MGHRA, CDR2 YSYEKL. J lost 3 bases, V lost 5 bases, and 3 bases had no gene match. This CDR3 is built from 15 residues. The CDR3 bases are TGCGCCAGCAGCGTACTAGCGGGAGACTACAATGAGCAGTTCTTC. Its protein product is CASSVLAGDYNEQFF.

The chain has TRBV9 and TRBJ1-1, with 9 bases lining up with TRBD1. The CDR3 is made up of 16 amino acids. The V gene's germline CDR1 is SGDLS and CDR2 YYNGEE. With V trimmed by 5 bases and J by 0 bases, 8 bases remained unmatched. CDR3 nucleotide sequence: TGTGCCAGCAGAACAGGGGGCGCAGACATGAACACTGAAGCTTTCTTT. Translated, it gives CASRTGGADMNTEAFF.

The J gene is TRBJ2-5, the V gene TRBV4-1; the match to TRBD1 covers 7 bases. CDR3 length equals 13 residues. The germline V gene encodes CDR1 MGHRA and CDR2 YSYEKL. Trimming took 4 bases from V and 5 from J; bases not matched to a gene: 4. In DNA, the CDR3 is TGCGCCAGCAGCCCGACAGGGCAGGAGACCCAGTACTTC. Translated: CASSPTGQETQYF.

V usage is TRBV15 and J usage is TRBJ1-5, with TRBD1 as a possible D gene (5 bases). The CDR3 is 17 amino acids. The ends were cut back, 2 bases at V and 2 bases at J, with 16 bases in the middle. Germline assignment: CDR1 LNHNV and CDR2 YYDKDF (reference sequence). In DNA form, the CDR3 reads TGTGCCACCAGCAGAACGGTCAGGGATTCGGGCAATCAGCCCCAGCATTTT. The encoded protein is CATSRTVRDSGNQPQHF. The full variable domain, rest sourced from reference TRBV15 and TRBJ1-5, is DAMVIQNPRYQVTQFGKPVTLSCSQTLNHNVMYWYQQKSSQAPKLLFHYYDKDFNNEADTPDNFQSRRPNTSFCFLDIRSPGLGDTAMYLCATSRTVRDSGNQPQHFGDGTRLSIL.

V and J are TRBV9 and TRBJ1-3, with 9 bases that match TRBD1. Losses at the gene ends were 4 bases for V and 10 bases for J; bases not matched to a gene: 12. Germline loops: CDR1 SGDLS, CDR2 YYNGEE. The CDR3 is made up of 15 amino acids. The CDR3 bases are TGTGCCAGCAGCACTCAACCGGACAGGGGCGGAACCATATATTTT. This codes for CASSTQPDRGGTIYF.

The chain recombines TRBV5-1 with TRBJ1-5; TRBD1 matches at 7 bases. The CDR3 sequence is 14 residues long. V dropped 5 bases and J dropped 4; count of bases not matched to a gene: 6. Germline V gives CDR1 SGHRS, CDR2 YFSETQ. CDR3 sequence (DNA): TGCGCCAGCAGAGAGGGGACAGCTAATCAGCCCCAGCATTTT. Amino acids: CASREGTANQPQHF.

This chain joins TRBV19 and TRBJ2-1; D is possibly TRBD2 (6 bases). Germline CDR1 LNHDA, CDR2 SQIVND (reference sequence). V lost 8 bases to trimming and J lost 3 bases, with 11 bases between them. The CDR3 is 13 amino acids. CDR3 residues: CASRASVYNEQFF. CDR3 nucleotides: TGTGCCAGTCGAGCTAGCGTCTACAATGAGCAGTTCTTC.

The chain employs TRBV2 and TRBJ2-7, with D possibly TRBD1 on 6 matching bases. Germline CDR1 SNHLY, CDR2 FYNNEI. V lost 10 bases and J 6 bases, leaving 25 bases between the germline ends. The CDR3 totals 15 residues. The CDR3 DNA reads TGTGCCACCCGTACTCAGGGGCTCCTACAAGGCGAGCAGTACTTC. Translation: CATRTQGLLQGEQYF.

V and J are TRBV19 and TRBJ1-1; perhaps TRBD1 as D (5 bases). Trimming removed 5 bases at V and 2 bases at J, with 15 bases between. Per germline, CDR1 LNHDA and CDR2 SQIVND (reference sequence). This CDR3 is built from 15 residues. In DNA, the CDR3 is TGTGCCAGTAGTCTGGACGCAGGGTTAAACACTGAAGCTTTCTTT. It is translated as CASSLDAGLNTEAFF.

The table lists this clone with a few counts. The chain combines TRBV2 with TRBJ1-2, with D unclear. Trimming shortened V by 0 bases and J by 8 bases, and 19 bases separated the two germline ends. The germline V gene encodes CDR1 SNHLY and CDR2 FYNNEI. The CDR3 is 16 residues long. The CDR3 DNA follows: TGTGCCAGCAGTGAAGCGCTTGGGCCACAGCTATTAGGCTACACCTTC. Protein sequence: CASSEALGPQLLGYTF.

The chain couples TRBV7-9 to TRBJ2-7; 9 positions match TRBD1. This CDR3 has 15 amino acids. From germline, CDR1 is SEHNR and CDR2 FQNEAQ (reference sequence). V shed 2 bases and J 4 bases; nucleotides not matched to a gene: 6. The CDR3 DNA reads as TGTGCCAGCAGCTTACGTACAGGGGGCGCGTACGAGCAGTACTTC. This gives the protein CASSLRTGGAYEQYF. Supplemented by reference TRBV7-9 and TRBJ2-7, the full variable domain reads DTGVSQNPRHKITKRGQNVTFRCDPISEHNRLYWYRQTLGQGPEFLTYFQNEAQLEKSRLLSDRFSAERPKGSFSTLEIQRTEQGDSAMYLCASSLRTGGAYEQYFGPGTRLTVT.

The rearrangement joins TRBV11-2 to TRBJ1-1; no firm D call. Germline CDR1 reads SGHAT; CDR2 reads FQNNGV. The CDR3 contains 15 residues. V was shortened by 1 base and J by 1 base, with 10 bases between the two germline ends. The CDR3 DNA follows: TGTGCCAGCAGCTTAGCCCCCCCCAAGAACACTGAAGCTTTCTTT. This codes for CASSLAPPKNTEAFF.

This chain joins TRBV19 and TRBJ1-5; 9 bases agree with TRBD1. J was trimmed by 3 bases and V by 10 bases; bases with no gene match: 7. CDR1 and CDR2 (germline): LNHDA, SQIVND (reference sequence). This CDR3 region has 14 residues. Written as DNA, the CDR3 is TGTGCCACAAAGGACAGGGGCGTCAATCAGCCCCAGCATTTT. Its protein product is CATKDRGVNQPQHF.

This clone was detected once. The genes are TRBV7-2 and TRBJ2-1, with 10 positions matching TRBD2. The germline V gene encodes CDR1 SGHTA and CDR2 FQGNSA. Trimming at V came to 2 bases and at J to 9 bases, leaving 7 bases not matched to a gene. CDR3 length equals 15 residues. The CDR3 sequence is CASSLITSGDTEQFF. In DNA form, the CDR3 reads TGTGCCAGCAGCTTAATCACTAGCGGGGACACTGAGCAGTTCTTC.

This clone was seen only once. The gene calls are TRBV10-1 and TRBJ2-1; D not resolved. From germline, CDR1 is WNHNN and CDR2 SYGVQD (reference sequence). This CDR3 region has 11 residues. V gave up 2 bases and J gave up 9 bases, with 5 bases separating them. DNA for the CDR3: TGCGCCAGCAGTGAGCACGGTGAGCAGTTCTTC. Residues: CASSEHGEQFF.

The rearrangement joins TRBV14 to TRBJ2-7; D may be TRBD1 (6 bases). V was pared by 0 bases and J by 3 bases, with 12 bases between. This CDR3 is 15 amino acids long. CDR1 is SGHDN and CDR2 is FVKESK in the germline V gene. CDR3 loop: CASSQEQGTYYEQYF. The CDR3 nucleotides are TGTGCCAGCAGCCAAGAGCAGGGGACCTACTACGAGCAGTACTTC.

This chain links TRBV5-4 with TRBJ2-3; 12 bases are shared with TRBD2. CDR3 size: 17 residues. CDR1 is SGHNT and CDR2 is YYREEE in the germline V gene (reference sequence). J lost 5 bases, V lost 0 bases, and 7 bases had no gene match. CDR3 nucleotides: TGTGCCAGCAGCTTGGGGGTGACTAGCGGGAGTTTAGATACGCAGTATTTT. It is translated as CASSLGVTSGSLDTQYF.

This clone was found once. CDR3 region: CASSPGLRAAASYEQYF. The CDR3 nucleotides read TGTGCCAGCAGTCCGGGACTCCGGGCGGCAGCCTCCTACGAGCAGTACTTC. V and J are TRBV27 and TRBJ2-7; D might be TRBD2 (6 bases). Trimming cost V 5 bases and J 0 bases, with 20 bases left between them. This CDR3 spans 17 amino acids. Germline assignment: CDR1 MNHEY and CDR2 SMNVEV (reference sequence).

The chain employs TRBV4-1 and TRBJ1-5, with D tentatively TRBD1 (5 bases). CDR3 length: 13 amino acids. V was trimmed by 1 base and J by 4 bases, leaving 5 bases between them. CDR1 MGHRA and CDR2 YSYEKL come from the germline V gene. DNA for the CDR3: TGCGCCAGCAGCCAAGGACAGAATCAGCCCCAGCATTTT. Translation: CASSQGQNQPQHF.

The rearrangement links TRBV19 to TRBJ2-1, with 7 bases matching TRBD1. Germline V lookup: CDR1 LNHDA, CDR2 SQIVND (reference sequence). V was clipped by 4 bases and J by 8 bases; unmatched bases: 2. This CDR3 contains 12 residues. CDR3 amino acids: CASSRQGDEQFF. As DNA, the CDR3 is TGTGCCAGTAGTAGACAGGGTGATGAGCAGTTCTTC.

This chain connects TRBV28 to TRBJ2-1; TRBD2 agrees at 12 bases. V was pared by 4 bases and J by 7 bases, with 5 bases of the junction left unmatched. Germline CDR1 is MDHEN and CDR2 is SYDVKM. The CDR3 sequence is 15 residues long. CDR3 sequence: CASSSSSGGANEQFF. Here the CDR3 DNA reads TGTGCCAGCAGTTCTTCTAGCGGGGGGGCTAATGAGCAGTTCTTC.